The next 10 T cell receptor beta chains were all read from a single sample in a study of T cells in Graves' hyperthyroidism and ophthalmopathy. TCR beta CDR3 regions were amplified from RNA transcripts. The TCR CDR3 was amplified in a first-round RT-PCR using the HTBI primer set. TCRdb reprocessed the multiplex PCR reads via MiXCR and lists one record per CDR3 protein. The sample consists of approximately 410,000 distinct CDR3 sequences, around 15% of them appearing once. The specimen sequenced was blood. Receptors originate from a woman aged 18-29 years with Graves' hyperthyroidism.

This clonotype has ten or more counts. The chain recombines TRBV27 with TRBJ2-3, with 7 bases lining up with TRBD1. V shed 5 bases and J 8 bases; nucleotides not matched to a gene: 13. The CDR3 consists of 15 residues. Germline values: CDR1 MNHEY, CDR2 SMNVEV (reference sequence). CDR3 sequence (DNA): TGTGCCAGCAGTACTTACAGGGGCGCCGGGTTTACGCAGTATTTT. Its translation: CASSTYRGAGFTQYF.

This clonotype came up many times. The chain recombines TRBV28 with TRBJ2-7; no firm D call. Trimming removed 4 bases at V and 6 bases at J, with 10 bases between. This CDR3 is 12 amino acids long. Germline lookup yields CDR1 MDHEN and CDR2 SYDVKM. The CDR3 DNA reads TGTGCCAGCAGTTCCTGGGTCGGCGAGCAGTACTTC. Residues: CASSSWVGEQYF. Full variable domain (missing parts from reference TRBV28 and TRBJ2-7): DVKVTQSSRYLVKRTGEKVFLECVQDMDHENMFWYRQDPGLGLRLIYFSYDVKMKEKGDIPEGYSVSREKKERFSLILESASTNQTSMYLCASSSWVGEQYFGPGTRLTVT.

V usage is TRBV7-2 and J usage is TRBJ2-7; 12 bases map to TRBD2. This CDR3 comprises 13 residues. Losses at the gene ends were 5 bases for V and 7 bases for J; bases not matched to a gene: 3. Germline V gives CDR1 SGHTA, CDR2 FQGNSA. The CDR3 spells CASSIGLAGEQYF. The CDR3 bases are TGTGCCAGCAGCATCGGACTAGCGGGAGAGCAGTACTTC.

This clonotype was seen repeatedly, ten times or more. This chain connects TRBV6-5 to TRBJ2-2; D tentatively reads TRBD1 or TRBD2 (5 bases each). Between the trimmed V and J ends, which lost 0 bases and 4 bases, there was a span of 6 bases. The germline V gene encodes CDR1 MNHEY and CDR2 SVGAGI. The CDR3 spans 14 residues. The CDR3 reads CASSYSGATGELFF. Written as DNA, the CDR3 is TGTGCCAGCAGTTACTCCGGGGCCACCGGGGAGCTGTTTTTT.

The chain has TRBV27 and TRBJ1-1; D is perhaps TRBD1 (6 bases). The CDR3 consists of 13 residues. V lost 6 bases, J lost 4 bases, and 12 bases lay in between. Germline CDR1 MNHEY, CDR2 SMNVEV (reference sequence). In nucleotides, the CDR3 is TGTGCCAGCAGAGGGACAATGGGCACTGAAGCTTTCTTT. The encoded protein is CASRGTMGTEAFF.

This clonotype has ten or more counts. The CDR3 bases are TGTGCCAGCAGCTTCAACCTACTAGCGGCGTACGAGCAGTACTTC. This encodes CASSFNLLAAYEQYF. The V and J genes are TRBV7-2 and TRBJ2-7, with 8 nucleotides matching TRBD2. This CDR3 has 15 amino acids. Germline CDR1 and CDR2: SGHTA and FQGNSA. V was clipped by 3 bases and J by 4 bases; unmatched bases: 8.

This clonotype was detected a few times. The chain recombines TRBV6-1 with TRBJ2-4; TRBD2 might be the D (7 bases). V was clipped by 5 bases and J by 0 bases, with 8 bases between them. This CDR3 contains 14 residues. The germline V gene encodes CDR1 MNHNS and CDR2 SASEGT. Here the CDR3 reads CASSRGGAKNIQYF. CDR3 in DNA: TGTGCCAGCAGTAGGGGGGGAGCCAAAAACATTCAGTACTTC.

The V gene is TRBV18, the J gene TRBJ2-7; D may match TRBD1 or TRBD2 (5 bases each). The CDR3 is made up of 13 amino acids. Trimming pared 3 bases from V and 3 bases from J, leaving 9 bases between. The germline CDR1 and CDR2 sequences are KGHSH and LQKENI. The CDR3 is CASSPGDRYEQYF. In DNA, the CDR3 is TGTGCCAGCTCACCGGGGGATCGCTACGAGCAGTACTTC.

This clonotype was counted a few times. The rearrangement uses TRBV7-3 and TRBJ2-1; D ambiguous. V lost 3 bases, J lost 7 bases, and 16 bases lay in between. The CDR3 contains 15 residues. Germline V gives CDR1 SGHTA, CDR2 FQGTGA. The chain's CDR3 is CASSLGRLAQNEQFF. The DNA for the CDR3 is TGTGCCAGCAGCTTGGGCAGGTTAGCCCAAAATGAGCAGTTCTTC.

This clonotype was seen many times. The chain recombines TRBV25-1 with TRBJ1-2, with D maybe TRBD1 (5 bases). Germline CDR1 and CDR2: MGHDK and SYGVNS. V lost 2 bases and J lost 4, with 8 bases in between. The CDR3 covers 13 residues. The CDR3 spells CASSEGTVYGYTF. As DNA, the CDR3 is TGTGCCAGCAGTGAAGGGACGGTCTATGGCTACACCTTC.